A single T cell receptor (beta chain) is shown here with its context. The Seattle site enrolled patients during active infection and followed them longitudinally. These data belong to a study of blood T cell repertoires in COVID-19. Study summary: Both acute and convalescent COVID-19 samples were obtained from the United States, Italy and Spain. Sample material is recorded as cDNA or gDNA derived from T cells, B-cell-depleted T cells, or PBMCs.

Trimming cost V 10 bases and J 6 bases, with 28 bases left between them. The CDR3 has 17 residues. Germline V gene lookup returns CDR1 LNHDA and CDR2 SQIVND (reference sequence). Authors' analysis steps: Counts of nucleated cells, estimated from reference gene primer amplification, were obtained. Repertoires were generated with immunoSEQ multiplex PCR, while TCRdb's copy carries only in-frame clones and drops some. V and J calls and clone size are given by that table; D and trimming were obtained from the DNA. This table has approximately 170,000 clones, approximately 85% appearing once. Sequencing was performed on peripheral blood. The source is a man aged 80 or over with COVID-19, enrolled during active disease. The chain recombines TRBV19 with TRBJ2-1; possibly TRBD2 for D (7 bases). This chain's CDR3 is CATREAGASYDVNEQFF. The CDR3 DNA sequence: TGTGCCACCCGGGAGGCAGGGGCGAGCTATGATGTCAATGAGCAGTTCTTC.